This T cell receptor (beta chain) was captured by sequencing in a study of blood T cell repertoires in COVID-19. The overall study: Sample material is recorded as cDNA or gDNA derived from T cells, B-cell-depleted T cells, or PBMCs.

Participants came from fewer than 25 US areas, aged roughly 18 to 95 years. Profiling relied on immunoSEQ multiplex PCR, and the TCRdb table lists in-frame clones only, not all of them. Of fewer than 350,000 clones listed, 88% were seen once; the top ten hold approximately 1%. The sequence derives from a woman in her twenties or thirties who had recovered from COVID-19. The sequenced material came from PBMCs or T cells enriched from blood (not recorded which).

The CDR3 nucleotides read TGTGCCAGCAGCTTCCCAGGGACCTACGAGCAGTACTTC. Translation gives CASSFPGTYEQYF. The chain has TRBV7-9 and TRBJ2-7, with D perhaps TRBD1 (5 bases). The V gene lost 3 bases and the J gene lost 2 bases, with 8 bases spanning the gap. CDR1 is SEHNR and CDR2 is FQNEAQ in the germline V gene (reference sequence). This CDR3 has 13 amino acids.